This T cell receptor beta chain was identified during a study of cytotoxic CD8 clonotypes in ibrutinib-treated CLL. This CDR3 region has 15 residues. Germline trimming cut 0 bases from V and 6 bases from J; bases unmatched to any gene: 8. Germline assignment: CDR1 MGHRA and CDR2 YSYEKL. The data were produced by immunoSEQ multiplex PCR, yet TCRdb's version contains in-frame clones alone and is incomplete. The sample carries about 60,000 clones, 50% to 70% recorded once. The chain has TRBV4-1 and TRBJ2-7, with TRBD2 matching over 7 bases. This clonotype originated in a human donor with chronic lymphocytic leukemia. The material was PBMCs, obtained at disease progression, from a patient treated with ibrutinib. CDR3 sequence reads: CASSQDWGGVREQYF. The DNA of the CDR3 is TGCGCCAGCAGCCAAGATTGGGGGGGAGTCCGCGAGCAGTACTTC.